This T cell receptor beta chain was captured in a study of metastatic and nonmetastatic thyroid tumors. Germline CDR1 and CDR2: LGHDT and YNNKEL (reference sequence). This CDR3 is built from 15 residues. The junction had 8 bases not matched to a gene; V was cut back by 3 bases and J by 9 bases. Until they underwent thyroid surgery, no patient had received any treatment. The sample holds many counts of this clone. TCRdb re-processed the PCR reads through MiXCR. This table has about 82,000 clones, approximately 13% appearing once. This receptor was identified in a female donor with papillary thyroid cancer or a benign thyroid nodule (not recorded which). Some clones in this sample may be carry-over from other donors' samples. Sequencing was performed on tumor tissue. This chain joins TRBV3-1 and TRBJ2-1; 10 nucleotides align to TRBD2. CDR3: CASSQGPSGSSEQFF. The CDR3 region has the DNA TGTGCCAGCAGCCAGGGGCCTAGCGGGAGCAGTGAGCAGTTCTTC.